Each of the 5 T cell receptor beta chains below was sequenced from the same sample in a study of blood T cell repertoires in COVID-19. Sequencing used immunoSEQ multiplex PCR; TCRdb keeps in-frame clones, though not all of them. The data hold 300,000 to 450,000 clones, with about 88% observed a single time. Sequencing used PBMCs or T cells enriched from blood (not recorded which). These receptor sequences come from a woman in her 30s who had recovered from COVID-19.

V gene TRBV30 combines with J gene TRBJ2-2, with D possibly matching TRBD1 (6 bases). The CDR3 runs 15 residues. V dropped 4 bases and J dropped 5 bases, with 17 bases sitting between them. CDR1 GTSNPN and CDR2 SVGIG come from the germline V gene (reference sequence). The CDR3 sequence: CAWNLAQGPTGELFF. The CDR3 DNA follows: TGTGCCTGGAATCTTGCACAGGGACCAACCGGGGAGCTGTTTTTT.

CDR3 amino acids: CASSLALTAAEQYF. The CDR3 DNA is TGTGCCAGCAGCTTAGCCCTGACAGCAGCAGAGCAGTACTTC. The chain uses TRBV7-9 and TRBJ2-7, with D possibly TRBD1 on 5 matching bases. The CDR3 contains 14 residues. The ends were cut back, 0 bases at V and 7 bases at J, with 13 bases in the middle. Germline assignment: CDR1 SEHNR and CDR2 FQNEAQ (reference sequence).

The chain couples TRBV19 to TRBJ2-5, with a weak D call TRBD1 (6 bases). The CDR3 is made up of 15 amino acids. Trimming shortened V by 5 bases and J by 2 bases, and 15 bases separated the two germline ends. CDR1 is LNHDA, CDR2 SQIVND, per germline (reference sequence). Here the CDR3 reads CASSSSGTPQETQYF. In DNA form, the CDR3 reads TGTGCCAGTAGTTCCTCCGGGACACCACAAGAGACCCAGTACTTC.

CDR3 coding DNA: TGCGCCAGCAGCCAGGGCAGGGGAGTCAACTATGGCTACACCTTC. This encodes CASSQGRGVNYGYTF. The rearrangement links TRBV4-3 to TRBJ1-2, with D maybe TRBD1 (6 bases). This CDR3 is built from 15 residues. V was trimmed by 3 bases and J by 2 bases, leaving 13 bases between them. The germline CDR1 and CDR2 sequences are LGHNA and YSLEER.

The CDR3 region is CASCATEYSNQPQHF. In DNA form, the CDR3 reads TGTGCCAGCTGCGCCACAGAGTATAGCAATCAGCCCCAGCATTTT. The chain employs TRBV2 and TRBJ1-5; D gene uncertain. The germline V gene has CDR1 SNHLY and CDR2 FYNNEI. Trimming removed 8 bases from V and 0 bases from J, with 14 bases in between. This CDR3 contains 15 residues. Together with reference TRBV2 and TRBJ1-5, the CDR3 gives the full variable domain: EPEVTQTPSHQVTQMGQEVILRCVPISNHLYFYWYRQILGQKVEFLVSFYNNEISEKSEIFDDQFSVERPDGSNFTLKIRSTKLEDSAMYFCASCATEYSNQPQHFGDGTRLSIL.